These 10 T cell receptor beta chains were sequenced from one sample in a study of CD8 T cells in Susac syndrome. cDNA came from around 0.5 to 1 ug RNA primed by random hexamers. TCRdb re-analysed the immunoSEQ multiplex PCR reads in MiXCR, keeping a single row per CDR3 protein. The sample contains over 95,000 distinct CDR3 sequences, around 90% of which appear only once. Sequencing input: CD4+ T cells from PBMCs. The receptors come from a human donor in good health.

CDR3 sequence: CSVGDGVPYEQYF. The CDR3 bases are TGCAGCGTGGGTGACGGGGTTCCCTACGAGCAGTACTTC. The chain has TRBV29-1 and TRBJ2-7; perhaps TRBD2 as D (5 bases). The V gene's germline CDR1 is SQVTM and CDR2 ANQGSEA. Trimming cost V 6 bases and J 2 bases, with 14 bases left between them. This CDR3 comprises 13 residues.

The chain joins TRBV10-3 to TRBJ2-7; D remains ambiguous. Trimming left V 7 bases short and J 1 base short, with 8 bases between. The CDR3 is 12 amino acids. Germline CDR1 and CDR2: ENHRY and SYGVKD. CDR3 amino acids: CAINDGSYEQYF. The CDR3 DNA reads as TGTGCCATCAATGACGGTTCCTACGAGCAGTACTTC.

The rearrangement links TRBV6-1 to TRBJ2-1; TRBD2 matches at 9 bases. V lost 2 bases, J lost 0 bases, and 2 bases stayed unmatched. The CDR3 length is 16 residues. Germline CDR1 MNHNS, CDR2 SASEGT. In nucleotides, the CDR3 is TGTGCCAGCAGTGAACCGGGACTAGCCTCCTACAATGAGCAGTTCTTC. It specifies CASSEPGLASYNEQFF.

This sequence joins TRBV20-1 and TRBJ1-1; D possibly corresponds to TRBD1 (5 bases). V shed 5 bases and J shed 3 bases, with 16 bases lying between them. The CDR3 extends over 14 amino acids. CDR1 and CDR2 (germline): DFQATT, SNEGSKA (reference sequence). CDR3 in amino acids: CSAGDLFGDTEAFF. The DNA of the CDR3 is TGCAGTGCTGGGGACCTGTTTGGGGACACTGAAGCTTTCTTT.

The chain has TRBV5-1 and TRBJ1-2; 7 bases fit TRBD1. The CDR3 spans 15 residues. V shed 1 base and J 0 bases; nucleotides not matched to a gene: 3. Germline CDR1 is SGHRS and CDR2 is YFSETQ. The CDR3 loop is CASSLTGDANYGYTF. As DNA, the CDR3 is TGCGCCAGCAGCTTGACAGGGGACGCTAACTATGGCTACACCTTC.

V and J are TRBV7-2 and TRBJ2-7; D may be TRBD1 (5 bases). Germline assignment: CDR1 SGHTA and CDR2 FQGNSA. V gave up 2 bases and J gave up 6 bases, with 17 bases separating them. The length of the CDR3 is 15 residues. CDR3 nucleotide sequence: TGTGCCAGCAGCTTAATCACTGGGGCAGGGCGCGAGCAGTACTTC. This sequence encodes CASSLITGAGREQYF.

This sequence joins TRBV23-1 and TRBJ2-7; 16 bases are shared with TRBD2. TRBV23-1 is noted as an ORF with a role that remains uncertain. Germline trimming cut 2 bases from V and 6 bases from J; bases unmatched to any gene: 10. The CDR3 spans 18 residues. CDR3 DNA: TGCGCCAGCAGTCAACGGCCGGGACTAGCGGGAGGGAGGTGCGAGCAGTACTTC. It codes for CASSQRPGLAGGRCEQYF.

CDR3 protein: CASSLLGQTYEQYF. As DNA, the CDR3 is TGCGCCAGCAGCTTGTTGGGGCAGACCTACGAGCAGTACTTC. The V gene is TRBV5-1, the J gene TRBJ2-7; TRBD1 is a possible D gene (5 bases). The CDR3 spans 14 residues. CDR1 and CDR2 (germline): SGHRS, YFSETQ. The ends were cut back, 1 base at V and 2 bases at J, with 10 bases in the middle.

This rearrangement joins TRBV11-1 to TRBJ1-1; no definite D call. The V and J ends lost 2 bases and 1 base respectively, with 5 bases between them. This CDR3 is built from 13 residues. Germline CDR1 and CDR2: SGHAT and FQDESV (reference sequence). The CDR3 nucleotides are TGTGCCAGCAGCTTACCGGAGAACACTGAAGCTTTCTTT. Translated: CASSLPENTEAFF.

The J gene is TRBJ2-3, the V gene TRBV29-1; 7 nucleotides line up with TRBD1. Germline values: CDR1 SQVTM, CDR2 ANQGSEA. This CDR3 spans 14 amino acids. J was trimmed by 6 bases and V by 3 bases; bases with no gene match: 9. CDR3 sequence (DNA): TGCAGCGTTGATCGGCAGGGGGTATTCGATACGCAGTATTTT. It specifies CSVDRQGVFDTQYF.